These T cell receptor beta chains were read from a single sample in a study of T cell changes during pregnancy in multiple sclerosis. Produced via immunoSEQ multiplex PCR; TCRdb's table is partial and in-frame only. The sample yields about 29,000 clones, approximately 91% seen once. Sequenced material: CD8+ T cells from peripheral blood mononuclear cells, taken after pregnancy. These receptors all stem from a female donor with multiple sclerosis, enrolled in a pregnancy study. Both conserved end residues are trimmed from each CDR3.

J gene,V gene,CDR3 protein
TRBJ2-7,TRBV30,AWSESQGLAYEQY
TRBJ2-7,TRBV27,ASSLRTGVYEQY
TRBJ2-1,TRBV4-3,ASSQDQSGLAGEHKF
TRBJ2-7,TRBV7-9,ASSSAHSGNRYEQY
TRBJ1-1,TRBV6-4,ASSPLPNTEAF
TRBJ2-1,TRBV27,ASSSWTSGSNEQF
TRBJ1-2,TRBV27,ASIPGFHYGYT
TRBJ2-7,TRBV4-1,ASSHLQGYEQY
TRBJ1-3,TRBV2,ASSAGQSSGNTIY
TRBJ2-5,TRBV4-1,ASSQLGLAGDPRLQETQY
TRBJ2-7,TRBV10-2,ASNGDTGTTYSYEQY
TRBJ2-7,TRBV7-2,ASSLVSSGGSSYEQY
TRBJ2-7,TRBV7-3,ASSSLAGSYEQY
TRBJ1-2,TRBV2,ASSEGQGYYGYT
TRBJ2-7,TRBV14,ASSRKRQGIYEQY
TRBJ2-7,TRBV7-2,ASSYLSGRVNEQY
TRBJ1-3,TRBV27,ASRPTGILNTIY
TRBJ2-2,TRBV30,AWSIGSGELF
TRBJ1-5,TRBV19,ASSWDTLSNQPQH
TRBJ1-1,TRBV11-2,ASSPDRPYTEAF
TRBJ2-6,TRBV30,AWQGQGVVLT
TRBJ1-3,TRBV27,ASSLTGTGNTIY
TRBJ2-7,TRBV27,ASSLRGETYEQY
TRBJ1-1,TRBV9,ASSVNQSPAETVGTEAF
TRBJ2-3,TRBV5-1,ASSIKDRSTDTQY
TRBJ1-4,TRBV27,ASSISGYEEKLF
TRBJ2-7,TRBV6-1,ASSAGGLYEQY
TRBJ2-7,TRBV5-1,ASSIQQGYEQY
TRBJ2-1,TRBV7-9,ASRASGRAANEQF
TRBJ2-7,TRBV7-9,ASSPPMAGGYEQY
TRBJ2-7,TRBV27,ASSFWTGDSYEQY
TRBJ2-7,TRBV29-1,SVVTGVTYEQY
TRBJ1-5,TRBV7-9,ASSPQGDQPQH
TRBJ2-2,TRBV6-1,ASSDGTSGNTGELF
TRBJ2-2,TRBV6-5,ASSYRGSTGELF
TRBJ1-1,TRBV6-1,ASSGAGGRTEAF
TRBJ2-2,TRBV2,ASMGFPTRATGELF
TRBJ2-5,TRBV2,ASITGLAGGRETQY
TRBJ2-4,TRBV4-1,ASFGVRPKNIQY
TRBJ2-5,TRBV7-9,ASSSNRADPGTQY
TRBJ2-1,TRBV14,ASKQGPSYNEQF
TRBJ2-1,TRBV4-2,ASSQPRLAGENEQF
TRBJ2-7,TRBV28,ASSLRGTYEQY
TRBJ1-3,TRBV9,ASSGARTGGSGNTIY
TRBJ2-4,TRBV11-2,ASSRPTGGFFAKNIQY
TRBJ2-3,TRBV5-1,ASSPYSGSPPDTQY
TRBJ2-7,TRBV4-1,ASSQRFERLAYEQY
TRBJ2-2,TRBV5-1,ASSLNSGAGELF
TRBJ1-1,TRBV6-6,ASRGAEAF
TRBJ1-2,TRBV4-1,ASSQDLETLFDGYT